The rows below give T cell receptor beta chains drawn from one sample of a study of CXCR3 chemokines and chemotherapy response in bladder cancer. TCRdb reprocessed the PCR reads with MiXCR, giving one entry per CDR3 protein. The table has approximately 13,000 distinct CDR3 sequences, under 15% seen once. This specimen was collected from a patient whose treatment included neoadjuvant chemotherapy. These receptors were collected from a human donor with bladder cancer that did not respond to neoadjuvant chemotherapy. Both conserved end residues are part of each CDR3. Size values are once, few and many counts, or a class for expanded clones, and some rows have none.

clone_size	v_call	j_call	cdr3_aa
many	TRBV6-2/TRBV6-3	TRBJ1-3	CASTPGSFSGNTIYF
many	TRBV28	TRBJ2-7	CASSSPGGTSTYEQYF
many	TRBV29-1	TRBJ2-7	CSVVPTGGLYEQYF
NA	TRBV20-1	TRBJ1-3	CSARDSQGNTIYF
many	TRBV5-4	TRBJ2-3	CASSSDRPTDTQYF
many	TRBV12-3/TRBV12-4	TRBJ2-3	CASSPGGGTDTQYF
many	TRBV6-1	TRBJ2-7	CASSEALEGYEQYF
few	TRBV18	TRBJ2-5	CASSRTGTLGETQYF
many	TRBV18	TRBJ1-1	CASSFQGAVEAFF
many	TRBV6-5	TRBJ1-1	CASSYSPGASTEAFF
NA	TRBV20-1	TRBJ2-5	CSAMTRMKTQYF
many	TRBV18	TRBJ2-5	CASSPRQVGETQYF
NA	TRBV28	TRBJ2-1	CASSQQESSYNEQFF
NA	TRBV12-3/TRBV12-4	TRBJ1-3	CASIKPRLFSGNTIYF
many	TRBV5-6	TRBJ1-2	CASSLVGARNYGYTF
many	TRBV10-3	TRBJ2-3	CAISGTSGDSSTDTQYF
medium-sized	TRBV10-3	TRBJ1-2	CAISADSNYGYTF
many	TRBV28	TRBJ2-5	CASSPLSEGGETQYF
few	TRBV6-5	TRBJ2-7	CASNLGGQGEYEQYF
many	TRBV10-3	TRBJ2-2	CAISDVPENTGELFF
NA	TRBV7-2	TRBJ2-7	CASSLGGTGDYEQYF
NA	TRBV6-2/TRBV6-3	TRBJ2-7	CASSYSGTGGAYEQYF
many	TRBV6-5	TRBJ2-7	CASSRTGSSYEQYF
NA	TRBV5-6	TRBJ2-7	CATARTGSYEQYF
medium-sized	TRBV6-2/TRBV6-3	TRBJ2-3	CASRLTLSTDTQYF
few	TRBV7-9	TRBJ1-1	CASSLKGVNTEAFF
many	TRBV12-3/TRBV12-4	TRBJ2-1	CASSLGPAYNEQFF
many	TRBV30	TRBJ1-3	CAWSSGLISGNTIYF
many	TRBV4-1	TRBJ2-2	CASSQDSNSGELFF
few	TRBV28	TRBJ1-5	CASTLGQGAQPQHF
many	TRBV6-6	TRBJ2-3	CASRPLAGGYTDTQYF
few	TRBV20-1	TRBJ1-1	CSARDRLAGGMNTEAFF
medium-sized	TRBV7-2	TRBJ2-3	CASSFLGADTQYF
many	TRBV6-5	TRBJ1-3	CATRGAYSGNTIYF
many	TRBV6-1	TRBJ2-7	CASRPGQAYEQYF
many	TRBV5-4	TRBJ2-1	CASSPRTGNEQFF
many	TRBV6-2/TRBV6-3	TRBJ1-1	CASSYGQGWNTEAFF
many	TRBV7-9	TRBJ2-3	CASSPLTNTQYF
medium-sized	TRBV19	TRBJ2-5	CASRPTPTGRETQYF
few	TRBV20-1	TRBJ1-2	CSASVGTNYGYTF
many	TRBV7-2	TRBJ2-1	CASSLDLAGAYNEQFF
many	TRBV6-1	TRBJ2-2	CASHLAGGWTGELFF
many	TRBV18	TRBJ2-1	CASSPIAGGNNYNEQFF
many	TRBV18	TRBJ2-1	CASSRMINEQFF
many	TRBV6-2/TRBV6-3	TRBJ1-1	CASSLAFNTEAFF
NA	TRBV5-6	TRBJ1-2	CASSEGLARYGYTF
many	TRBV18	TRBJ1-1	CASSPGLNTEAFF
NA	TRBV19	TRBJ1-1	CASSIGDRVAFF
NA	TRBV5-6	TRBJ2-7	CASSLGGGAYHEQYF
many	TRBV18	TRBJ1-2	CASSPPGQGNYGYTF
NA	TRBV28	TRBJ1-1	CASGDVGAFF
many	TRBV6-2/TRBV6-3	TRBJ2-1	CASSYKGVNNEQFF
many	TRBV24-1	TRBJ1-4	CATSRQGGEKLFF
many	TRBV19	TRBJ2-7	CASRTGGSYEQYF
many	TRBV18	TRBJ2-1	CASSPGQGAYNEQFF